The 21 T cell receptor beta chains listed next were all sequenced from one sample in a study of shared T cell receptors in the human thymus. Only in-frame clones appear in the TCRdb table, and some are missing; sequencing was by immunoSEQ multiplex PCR. The repertoire holds 500,000 to 850,000 clones, about 90% seen once, with 0.0094% in the top ten. Separately, the same data were catalogued under a study of human thymus T cells.

Sequencing used thymocytes. These receptors were taken from a boy in the first two years of life with a congenital heart defect.

For this clone: The sample contains more than one DNA sequence encoding this CDR3. This chain joins TRBV6-5 and TRBJ1-6; 8 bases match TRBD1. The CDR3 has 15 amino acids. The V segment lost 2 bases and the J segment 7 bases; nucleotides outside the gene matches: 4. The germline V gene encodes CDR1 MNHEY and CDR2 SVGAGI. CDR3 loop: CASSYGTGKNSPLHF. In DNA form, the CDR3 reads TGTGCCAGCAGTTACGGGACAGGAAAAAATTCACCCCTCCACTTT.

The V gene is TRBV5-1, the J gene TRBJ1-2; D gene unclear. The V and J ends lost 0 bases and 1 base respectively, with 22 bases between them. This CDR3 contains 19 residues. The germline gives CDR1 SGHRS, CDR2 YFSETQ. The DNA of the CDR3 is TGCGCCAGCAGCTTGGCCCGGGTAGGCGTGGAGGAGAATAACTATGGCTACACCTTC. Translation gives CASSLARVGVEENNYGYTF.

J is TRBJ2-7 and V is TRBV7-9; 7 nucleotides line up with TRBD1. The CDR3 sequence is 15 residues long. Germline loops: CDR1 SEHNR, CDR2 FQNEAQ (reference sequence). The V gene end was trimmed by 1 base and the J gene end by 1 base; junction bases not matched to a gene: 4. The DNA for the CDR3 is TGTGCCAGCAGCTTAGAGAGACAGGGATCCTACGAGCAGTACTTC. This gives the protein CASSLERQGSYEQYF.

The chain couples TRBV11-3 to TRBJ2-7; weak D call: TRBD1 (5 bases). V was clipped by 1 base and J by 1 base, with 8 bases between them. The CDR3 runs to 14 residues. Germline CDR1 and CDR2: SGHNT and YENEEA. CDR3 residues: CASSLGRESYEQYF. As DNA, the CDR3 is TGTGCCAGCAGCTTAGGCAGGGAATCCTACGAGCAGTACTTC.

This chain links TRBV9 with TRBJ1-3; D possibly corresponds to TRBD1 (5 bases). Trimming cost V 4 bases and J 4 bases, with 15 bases left between them. The CDR3 contains 15 residues. Germline CDR1 SGDLS, CDR2 YYNGEE. The CDR3 region has the DNA TGTGCCAGCAGCCCCAGGCGGGGGGAAGGAAACACCATATATTTT. The encoded protein is CASSPRRGEGNTIYF.

This clone was detected once. The V gene is TRBV5-4, the J gene TRBJ1-1, with 7 nucleotides matching TRBD1. Germline V gene lookup returns CDR1 SGHNT and CDR2 YYREEE (reference sequence). V trimming: 4 bases; J trimming: 4 bases; junction bases outside the gene matches: 7. This CDR3 is built from 14 residues. The CDR3 loop is CASSETGVGTEAFF. CDR3 in DNA: TGTGCCAGCAGCGAAACAGGGGTTGGCACTGAAGCTTTCTTT.

The chain recombines TRBV15 with TRBJ1-2; a possible D gene is TRBD1 (5 bases). This CDR3 is 15 amino acids long. Germline V gene data show CDR1 as LNHNV and CDR2 as YYDKDF (reference sequence). V dropped 0 bases and J dropped 7 bases, with 15 bases sitting between them. The CDR3 here is CATSREEPGICGYTF. Here the CDR3 DNA reads TGTGCCACCAGCAGAGAGGAACCAGGGATCTGTGGCTACACCTTC.

Details on this clone: Different DNA sequences within this sample yield the same CDR3. The chain links TRBV29-1 to TRBJ2-1; 7 bases match TRBD2. Trimming removed 6 bases from V and 6 bases from J; junction bases left unmatched: 2. Germline CDR1 is SQVTM and CDR2 is ANQGSEA. This CDR3 region has 11 residues. The CDR3: CSVRLANEQFF. The CDR3 DNA is TGCAGCGTAAGACTAGCCAATGAGCAGTTCTTC.

This clone was detected a few times. The chain recombines TRBV28 with TRBJ1-3, with 9 positions matching TRBD1. This CDR3 comprises 15 residues. The V and J ends lost 9 bases and 4 bases, in that order; junction bases with no gene match: 10. Germline lookup yields CDR1 MDHEN and CDR2 SYDVKM. The CDR3 loop reads CASQWAGTGGNTIYF. CDR3 coding DNA: TGTGCCAGTCAGTGGGCCGGGACAGGGGGAAACACCATATATTTT.

The V call is TRBV28, the J call TRBJ1-2; perhaps TRBD1 as D (6 bases). V lost 2 bases and J 8 bases, leaving 9 bases between the germline ends. This CDR3 spans 12 amino acids. Germline CDR1 MDHEN, CDR2 SYDVKM. The CDR3 sequence is CASSLDRSGYTF. The CDR3 nucleotides read TGTGCCAGCAGTTTAGACAGGTCCGGCTACACCTTC.

This clone came up once. The chain carries TRBV14 and TRBJ2-7; 10 bases agree with TRBD2. The length of the CDR3 is 16 residues. The V segment lost 0 bases and the J segment 5 bases; nucleotides outside the gene matches: 7. The germline gives CDR1 SGHDN, CDR2 FVKESK. The CDR3 sequence is CASSQDRGLAGDEQYF. The CDR3 bases are TGTGCCAGCAGCCAAGATCGGGGGCTAGCGGGAGACGAGCAGTACTTC.

The rearrangement joins TRBV25-1 to TRBJ1-1; D perhaps matches TRBD1 (5 bases). Trimming stripped 5 bases from V and 0 bases from J, with 16 bases between. CDR3 length equals 16 residues. Germline V gene data show CDR1 as MGHDK and CDR2 as SYGVNS. The CDR3: CASSHQGAIMNTEAFF. CDR3 sequence (DNA): TGTGCCAGCAGTCACCAGGGTGCCATAATGAACACTGAAGCTTTCTTT.

The chain has TRBV27 and TRBJ1-5; 11 bases map to TRBD1. The CDR3 loop spans 18 amino acids. The germline V gene encodes CDR1 MNHEY and CDR2 SMNVEV (reference sequence). Trimming at V came to 0 bases and at J to 6 bases, leaving 10 bases not matched to a gene. CDR3 residues: CASSLSTSGTGGCQPQHF. The DNA for the CDR3 is TGTGCCAGCAGTTTATCGACCTCCGGGACAGGGGGTTGTCAGCCCCAGCATTTT.

V gene TRBV27 combines with J gene TRBJ1-3; no firm D call. Looked up from germline, CDR1 is MNHEY and CDR2 is SMNVEV (reference sequence). The CDR3 totals 15 residues. The V end was cut by 5 bases, the J end by 8 bases, with 19 bases between. CDR3 sequence: CASSPQYPVPDTIYF. In DNA, the CDR3 is TGTGCCAGCAGTCCTCAATACCCAGTTCCAGACACCATATATTTT.

This clone has only one observation. CDR3 coding DNA: TGTGCCTGGAGTGTTGGACTAGCGTCCTACAATGAGCAGTTCTTC. Its protein is CAWSVGLASYNEQFF. V usage is TRBV30 and J usage is TRBJ2-1, with 9 bases aligning to TRBD2. CDR1 and CDR2 from the germline V gene are GTSNPN and SVGIG (reference sequence). J was trimmed by 1 base and V by 0 bases; bases with no gene match: 1. The length of the CDR3 is 15 residues.

This rearrangement joins TRBV27 to TRBJ2-7; 7 positions match TRBD1. The CDR3 extends over 14 amino acids. The V and J ends lost 5 bases and 8 bases, in that order; junction bases with no gene match: 12. Germline V lookup: CDR1 MNHEY, CDR2 SMNVEV (reference sequence). This CDR3 reads CASSPRQGTQQQYF. Written as DNA, the CDR3 is TGTGCCAGCAGTCCGAGACAGGGAACCCAGCAGCAGTACTTC.

J is TRBJ1-3 and V is TRBV14; tentative D call: TRBD1 (6 bases). The CDR3 sequence is 16 residues long. The ends were cut back, 1 base at V and 4 bases at J, with 14 bases in the middle. Germline values: CDR1 SGHDN, CDR2 FVKESK. CDR3 sequence: CASSQGRGSAGNTIYF. The DNA for the CDR3 is TGTGCCAGCAGCCAAGGAAGGGGGTCCGCCGGAAACACCATATATTTT.

The gene calls are TRBV4-3 and TRBJ1-5; 9 bases line up with TRBD1. This CDR3 is 16 amino acids long. The germline V gene encodes CDR1 LGHNA and CDR2 YSLEER. The V segment lost 2 bases and the J segment 5 bases; nucleotides outside the gene matches: 7. CDR3 nucleotide sequence: TGCGCCAGCAGCCAATGGGGGACAGGGAAGGATCAGCCCCAGCATTTT. It specifies CASSQWGTGKDQPQHF.

V and J are TRBV9 and TRBJ2-3, with D possibly matching TRBD2 (6 bases). Germline V gene lookup returns CDR1 SGDLS and CDR2 YYNGEE. V was trimmed by 5 bases and J by 2 bases, leaving 18 bases between them. The CDR3 totals 16 residues. This CDR3 is CASRSRGEADTDTQYF. As DNA, the CDR3 is TGTGCCAGCAGATCCCGAGGGGAGGCAGACACAGATACGCAGTATTTT.

The genes are TRBV5-1 and TRBJ1-2; the match to TRBD1 covers 10 bases. Germline V CDR1 and CDR2: SGHRS, YFSETQ. This CDR3 spans 16 amino acids. J was trimmed by 1 base and V by 0 bases; bases with no gene match: 3. In DNA, the CDR3 is TGCGCCAGCAGCTTGGGACAGGGGGCGTTTAACTATGGCTACACCTTC. Protein product: CASSLGQGAFNYGYTF.

The V call is TRBV29-1, the J call TRBJ1-1; TRBD1 matches 9 bases. Germline loops: CDR1 SQVTM, CDR2 ANQGSEA. V was clipped by 6 bases and J by 7 bases; unmatched bases: 12. The CDR3 consists of 14 residues. The CDR3 sequence is CSVIRDRDGREAFF. DNA for the CDR3: TGCAGCGTCATCCGGGACAGGGATGGGCGTGAAGCTTTCTTT. The full variable domain, rest sourced from reference TRBV29-1 and TRBJ1-1, is SAVISQKPSRDICQRGTSLTIQCQVDSQVTMMFWYRQQPGQSLTLIATANQGSEATYESGFVIDKFPISRPNLTFSTLTVSNMSPEDSSIYLCSVIRDRDGREAFFGQGTRLTVV.